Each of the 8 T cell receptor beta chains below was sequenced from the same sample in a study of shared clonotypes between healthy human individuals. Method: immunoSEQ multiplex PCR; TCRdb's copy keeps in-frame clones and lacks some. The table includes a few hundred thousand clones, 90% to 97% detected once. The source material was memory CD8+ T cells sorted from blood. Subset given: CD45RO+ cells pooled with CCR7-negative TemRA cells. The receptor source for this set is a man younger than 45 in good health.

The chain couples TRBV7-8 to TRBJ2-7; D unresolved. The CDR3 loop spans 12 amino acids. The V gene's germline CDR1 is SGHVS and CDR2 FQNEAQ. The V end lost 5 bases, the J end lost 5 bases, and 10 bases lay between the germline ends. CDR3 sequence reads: CASSPSVNEQYF. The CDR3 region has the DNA TGTGCCAGCAGCCCCTCGGTCAACGAGCAGTACTTC.

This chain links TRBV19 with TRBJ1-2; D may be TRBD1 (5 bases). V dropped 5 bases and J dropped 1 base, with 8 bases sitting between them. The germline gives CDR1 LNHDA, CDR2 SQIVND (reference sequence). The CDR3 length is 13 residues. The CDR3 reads CASSGGNNYGYTF. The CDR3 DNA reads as TGTGCCAGTAGTGGGGGGAATAACTATGGCTACACCTTC.

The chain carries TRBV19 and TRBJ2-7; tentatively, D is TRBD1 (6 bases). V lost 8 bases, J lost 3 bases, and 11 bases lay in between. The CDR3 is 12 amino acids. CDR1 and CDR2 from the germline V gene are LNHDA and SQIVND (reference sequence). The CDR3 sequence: CASSKDSYEQYF. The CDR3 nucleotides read TGTGCCAGTTCAAAGGACAGCTACGAGCAGTACTTC.

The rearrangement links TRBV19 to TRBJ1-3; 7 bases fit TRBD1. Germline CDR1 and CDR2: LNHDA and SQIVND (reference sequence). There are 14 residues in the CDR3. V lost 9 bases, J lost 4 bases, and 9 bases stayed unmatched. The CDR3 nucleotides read TGTGCCAGCGGCCGGACAGGAGCGGGAAACACCATATATTTT. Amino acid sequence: CASGRTGAGNTIYF.

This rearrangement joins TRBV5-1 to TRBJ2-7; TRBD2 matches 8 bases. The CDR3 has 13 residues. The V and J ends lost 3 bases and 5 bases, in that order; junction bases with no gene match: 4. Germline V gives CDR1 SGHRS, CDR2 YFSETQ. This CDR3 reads CASSSRGGDEQYF. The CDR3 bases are TGCGCCAGCAGCTCCCGGGGGGGCGACGAGCAGTACTTC. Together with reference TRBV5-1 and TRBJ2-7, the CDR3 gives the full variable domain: KAGVTQTPRYLIKTRGQQVTLSCSPISGHRSVSWYQQTPGQGLQFLFEYFSETQRNKGNFPGRFSGRQFSNSRSEMNVSTLELGDSALYLCASSSRGGDEQYFGPGTRLTVT.

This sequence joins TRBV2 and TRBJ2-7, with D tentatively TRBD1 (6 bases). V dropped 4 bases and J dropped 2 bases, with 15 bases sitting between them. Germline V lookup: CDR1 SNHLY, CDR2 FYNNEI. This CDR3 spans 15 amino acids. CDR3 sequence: CASSVEQGETYEQYF. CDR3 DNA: TGTGCCAGCAGTGTGGAACAGGGAGAGACCTACGAGCAGTACTTC.

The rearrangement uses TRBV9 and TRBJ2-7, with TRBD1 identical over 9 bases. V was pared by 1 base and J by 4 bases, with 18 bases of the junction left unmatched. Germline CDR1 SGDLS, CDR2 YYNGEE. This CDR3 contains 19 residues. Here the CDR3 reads CASSVPVPHRQQGAYEQYF. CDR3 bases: TGTGCCAGCAGCGTACCGGTCCCCCACCGCCAACAGGGGGCATACGAGCAGTACTTC.

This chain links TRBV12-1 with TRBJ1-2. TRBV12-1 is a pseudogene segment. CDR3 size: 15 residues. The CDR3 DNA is TGTGCCAGCAGCTTTGAGGGGAGGGGTGGCTATGGCTACACCTTC. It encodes CASSFEGRGGYGYTF.